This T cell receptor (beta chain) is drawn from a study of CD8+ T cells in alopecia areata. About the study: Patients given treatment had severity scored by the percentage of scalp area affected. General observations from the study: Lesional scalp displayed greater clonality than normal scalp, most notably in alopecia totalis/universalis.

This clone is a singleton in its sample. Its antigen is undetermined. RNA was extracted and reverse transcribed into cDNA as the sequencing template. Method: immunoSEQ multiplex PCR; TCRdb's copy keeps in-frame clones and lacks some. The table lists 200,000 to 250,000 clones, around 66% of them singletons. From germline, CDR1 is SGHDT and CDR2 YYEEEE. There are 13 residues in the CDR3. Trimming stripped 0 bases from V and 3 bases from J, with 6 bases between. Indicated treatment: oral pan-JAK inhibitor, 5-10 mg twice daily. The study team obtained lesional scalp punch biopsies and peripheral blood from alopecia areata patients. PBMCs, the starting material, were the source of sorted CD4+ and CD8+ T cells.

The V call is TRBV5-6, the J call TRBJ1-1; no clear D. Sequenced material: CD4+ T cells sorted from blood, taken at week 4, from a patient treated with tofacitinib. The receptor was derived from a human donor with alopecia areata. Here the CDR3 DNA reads TGTGCCAGCAGCTTGGGGCAGTACACTGAAGCTTTCTTT. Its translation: CASSLGQYTEAFF.